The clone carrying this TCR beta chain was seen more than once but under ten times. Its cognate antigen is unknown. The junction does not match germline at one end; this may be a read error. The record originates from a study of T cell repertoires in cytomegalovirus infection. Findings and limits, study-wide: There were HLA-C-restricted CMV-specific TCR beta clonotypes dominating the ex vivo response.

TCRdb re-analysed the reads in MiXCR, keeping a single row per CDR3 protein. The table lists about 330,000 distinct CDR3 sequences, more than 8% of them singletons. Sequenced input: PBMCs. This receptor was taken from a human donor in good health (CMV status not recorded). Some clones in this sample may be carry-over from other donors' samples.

CDR3 bases: TGTGCCAGCAGTCACTCCGGGACAGGGGTGGACGAGCAGTACTTC. Translating gives CASSHSGTGVDEQYF. The J gene is TRBJ2-7, the V gene TRBV6-2 or TRBV6-3; 10 bases map to TRBD1. This CDR3 contains 15 residues. From germline, CDR1 is MNHEY and CDR2 SVGEGT.